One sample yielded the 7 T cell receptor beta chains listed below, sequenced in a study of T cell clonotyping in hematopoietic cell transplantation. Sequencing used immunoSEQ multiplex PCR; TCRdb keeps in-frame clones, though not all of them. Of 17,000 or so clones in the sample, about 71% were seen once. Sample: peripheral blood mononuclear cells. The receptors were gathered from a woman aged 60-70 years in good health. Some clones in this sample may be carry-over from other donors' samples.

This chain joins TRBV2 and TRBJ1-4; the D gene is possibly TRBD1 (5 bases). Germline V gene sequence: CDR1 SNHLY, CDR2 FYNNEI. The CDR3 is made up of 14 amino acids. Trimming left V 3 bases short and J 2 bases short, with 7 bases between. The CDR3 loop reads CASSDSGTNEKLFF. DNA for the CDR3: TGTGCCAGCAGTGATTCAGGGACTAATGAAAAACTGTTTTTT.

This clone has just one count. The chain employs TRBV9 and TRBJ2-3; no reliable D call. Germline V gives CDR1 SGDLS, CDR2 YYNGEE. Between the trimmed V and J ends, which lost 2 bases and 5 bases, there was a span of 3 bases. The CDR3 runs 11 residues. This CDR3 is CASSVEDTQYF. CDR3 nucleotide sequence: TGTGCCAGCAGCGTTGAAGATACGCAGTATTTT.

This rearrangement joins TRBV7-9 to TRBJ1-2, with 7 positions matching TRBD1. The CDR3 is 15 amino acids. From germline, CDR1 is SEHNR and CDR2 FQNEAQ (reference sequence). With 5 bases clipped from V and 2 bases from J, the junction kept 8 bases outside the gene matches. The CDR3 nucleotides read TGTGCCAGCAGCGAAAGGGACAGACAAAACTATGGCTACACCTTC. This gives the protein CASSERDRQNYGYTF.

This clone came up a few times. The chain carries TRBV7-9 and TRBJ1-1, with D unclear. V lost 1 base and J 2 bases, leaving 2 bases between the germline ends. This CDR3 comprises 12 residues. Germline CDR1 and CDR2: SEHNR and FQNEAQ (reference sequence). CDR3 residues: CASSLENTEAFF. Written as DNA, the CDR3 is TGTGCCAGCAGCTTAGAAAACACTGAAGCTTTCTTT. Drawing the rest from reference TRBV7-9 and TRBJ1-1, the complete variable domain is DTGVSQNPRHKITKRGQNVTFRCDPISEHNRLYWYRQTLGQGPEFLTYFQNEAQLEKSRLLSDRFSAERPKGSFSTLEIQRTEQGDSAMYLCASSLENTEAFFGQGTRLTVV.

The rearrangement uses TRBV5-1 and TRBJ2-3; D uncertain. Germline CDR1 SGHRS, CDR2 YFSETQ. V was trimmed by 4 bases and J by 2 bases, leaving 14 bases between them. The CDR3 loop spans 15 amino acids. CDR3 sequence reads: CASSQQLVITDTQYF. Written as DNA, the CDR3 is TGCGCCAGCAGCCAACAGTTAGTTATCACAGATACGCAGTATTTT.

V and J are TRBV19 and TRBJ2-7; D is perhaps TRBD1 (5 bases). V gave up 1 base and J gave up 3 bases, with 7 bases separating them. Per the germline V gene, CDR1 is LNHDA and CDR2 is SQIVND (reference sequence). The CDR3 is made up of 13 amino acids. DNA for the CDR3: TGTGCCAGTAGTATAGCAGGGAACTACGAGCAGTACTTC. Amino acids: CASSIAGNYEQYF.

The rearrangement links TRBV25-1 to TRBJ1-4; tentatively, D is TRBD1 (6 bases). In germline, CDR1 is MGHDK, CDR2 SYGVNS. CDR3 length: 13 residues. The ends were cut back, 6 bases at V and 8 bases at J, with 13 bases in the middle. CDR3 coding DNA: TGTGCCAGCAGCTCGGGGGGGCAAGAAAAACTGTTTTTT. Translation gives CASSSGGQEKLFF.